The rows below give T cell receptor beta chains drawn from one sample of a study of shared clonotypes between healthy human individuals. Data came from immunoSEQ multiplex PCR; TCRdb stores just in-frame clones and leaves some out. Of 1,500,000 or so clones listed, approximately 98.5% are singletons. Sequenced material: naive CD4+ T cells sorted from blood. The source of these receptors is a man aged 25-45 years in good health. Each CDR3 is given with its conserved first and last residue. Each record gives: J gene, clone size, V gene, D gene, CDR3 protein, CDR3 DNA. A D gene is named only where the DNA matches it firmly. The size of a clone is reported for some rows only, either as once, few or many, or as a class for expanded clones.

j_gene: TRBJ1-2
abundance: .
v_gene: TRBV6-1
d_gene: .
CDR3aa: CASSVARANYGYTF
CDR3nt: TGTGCCAGCAGTGTGGCCAGGGCTAACTATGGCTACACCTTC

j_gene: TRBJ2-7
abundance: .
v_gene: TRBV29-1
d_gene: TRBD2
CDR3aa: CSVTGLAGPDAEQYF
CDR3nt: TGCAGCGTCACGGGACTAGCGGGACCTGACGCCGAGCAGTACTTC

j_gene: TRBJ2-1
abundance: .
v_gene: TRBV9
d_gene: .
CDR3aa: CASSPRVLATYNEQFF
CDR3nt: TGTGCCAGCAGCCCCCGGGTGTTAGCAACCTACAATGAGCAGTTCTTC

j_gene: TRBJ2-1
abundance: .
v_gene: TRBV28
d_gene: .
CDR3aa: CASSFSYNEQFF
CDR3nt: TGTGCCAGCAGTTTCTCTTACAATGAGCAGTTCTTC

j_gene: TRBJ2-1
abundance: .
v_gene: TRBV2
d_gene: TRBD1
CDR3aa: CASTPDVDRGYNEQFF
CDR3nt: TGTGCCAGCACTCCCGACGTGGACAGGGGCTACAATGAGCAGTTCTTC

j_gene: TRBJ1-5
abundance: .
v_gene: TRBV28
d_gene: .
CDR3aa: CASRPAGVPQPQHF
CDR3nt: TGTGCCAGCAGGCCAGCAGGGGTCCCTCAGCCCCAGCATTTT

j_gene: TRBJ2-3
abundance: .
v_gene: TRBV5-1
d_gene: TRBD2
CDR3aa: CASSLAGGGVDTQYF
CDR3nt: TGCGCCAGCAGCTTAGCGGGAGGCGGCGTAGATACGCAGTATTTT

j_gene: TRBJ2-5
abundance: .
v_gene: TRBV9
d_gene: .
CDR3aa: CASSVVGDRETQYF
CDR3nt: TGTGCCAGCAGCGTAGTAGGAGACCGAGAGACCCAGTACTTC

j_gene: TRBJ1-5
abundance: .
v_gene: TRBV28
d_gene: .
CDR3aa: CASSLVNSNQPQHF
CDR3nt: TGTGCCAGCAGTCTCGTAAATAGCAATCAGCCCCAGCATTTT

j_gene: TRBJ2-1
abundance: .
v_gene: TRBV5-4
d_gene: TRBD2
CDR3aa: CASSFQSGKVNEQFF
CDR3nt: TGTGCCAGCAGCTTTCAGAGCGGGAAAGTAAATGAGCAGTTCTTC

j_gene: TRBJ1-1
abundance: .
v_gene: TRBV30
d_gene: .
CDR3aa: CAWSVGQENTEAFF
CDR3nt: TGTGCCTGGAGTGTAGGGCAAGAGAACACTGAAGCTTTCTTT

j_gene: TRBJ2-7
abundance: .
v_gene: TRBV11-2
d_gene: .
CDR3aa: CASSPAPRQVWEQYF
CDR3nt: TGTGCCAGCAGCCCAGCCCCCCGACAGGTCTGGGAGCAGTACTTC

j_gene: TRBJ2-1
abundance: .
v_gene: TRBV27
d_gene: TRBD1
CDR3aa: CASSSQGQGSYNEQFF
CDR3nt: TGTGCCAGCAGTTCGCAAGGACAGGGCTCCTACAATGAGCAGTTCTTC

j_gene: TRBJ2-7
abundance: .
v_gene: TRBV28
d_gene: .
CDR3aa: CASMPGSGYEQYF
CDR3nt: TGTGCCAGCATGCCAGGTAGCGGATACGAGCAGTACTTC

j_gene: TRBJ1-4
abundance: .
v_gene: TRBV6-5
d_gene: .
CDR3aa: CASSYSGQVNEKLFF
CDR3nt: TGTGCCAGCAGTTACTCTGGCCAGGTGAATGAAAAACTGTTTTTT

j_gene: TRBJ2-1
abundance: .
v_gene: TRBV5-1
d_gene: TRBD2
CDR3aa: CASSGTSGAYNEQFF
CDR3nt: TGCGCCAGCAGCGGGACTAGCGGTGCCTACAATGAGCAGTTCTTC

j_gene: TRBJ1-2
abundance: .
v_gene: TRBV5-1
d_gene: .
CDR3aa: CASSLGGPNYGYTF
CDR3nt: TGCGCCAGCAGCTTGGGCGGCCCTAACTATGGCTACACCTTC

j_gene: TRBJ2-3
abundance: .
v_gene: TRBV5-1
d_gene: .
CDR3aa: CASSPFTDWKGTQYF
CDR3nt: TGCGCCAGCAGCCCTTTCACCGACTGGAAAGGTACGCAGTATTTT

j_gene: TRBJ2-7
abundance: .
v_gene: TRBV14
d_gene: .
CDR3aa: CASSQDLFVQYF
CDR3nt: TGTGCCAGCAGCCAAGATTTGTTCGTGCAGTACTTC

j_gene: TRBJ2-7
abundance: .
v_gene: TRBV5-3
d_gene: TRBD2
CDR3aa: CARRPVAGSSSYEQYF
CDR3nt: TGTGCCAGAAGGCCTGTAGCGGGATCGTCCTCCTACGAGCAGTACTTC

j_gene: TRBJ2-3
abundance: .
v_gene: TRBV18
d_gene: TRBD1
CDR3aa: CASSWTGDRLYTQYF
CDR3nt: TGTGCCAGCTCATGGACAGGGGACAGGCTCTATACGCAGTATTTT

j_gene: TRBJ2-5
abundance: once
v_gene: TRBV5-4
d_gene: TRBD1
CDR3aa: CASSLGQGAQNPETQYF
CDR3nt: TGTGCCAGCAGCTTGGGACAGGGGGCGCAGAACCCAGAGACCCAGTACTTC

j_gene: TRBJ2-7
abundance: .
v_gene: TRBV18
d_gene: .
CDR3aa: CASSPVYGKSHEQYF
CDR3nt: TGTGCCAGCTCACCAGTCTACGGCAAATCCCACGAGCAGTACTTC

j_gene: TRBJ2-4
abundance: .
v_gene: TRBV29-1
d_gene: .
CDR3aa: CSALTEAKNIQYF
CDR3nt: TGCAGCGCCCTGACGGAGGCGAAAAACATTCAGTACTTC